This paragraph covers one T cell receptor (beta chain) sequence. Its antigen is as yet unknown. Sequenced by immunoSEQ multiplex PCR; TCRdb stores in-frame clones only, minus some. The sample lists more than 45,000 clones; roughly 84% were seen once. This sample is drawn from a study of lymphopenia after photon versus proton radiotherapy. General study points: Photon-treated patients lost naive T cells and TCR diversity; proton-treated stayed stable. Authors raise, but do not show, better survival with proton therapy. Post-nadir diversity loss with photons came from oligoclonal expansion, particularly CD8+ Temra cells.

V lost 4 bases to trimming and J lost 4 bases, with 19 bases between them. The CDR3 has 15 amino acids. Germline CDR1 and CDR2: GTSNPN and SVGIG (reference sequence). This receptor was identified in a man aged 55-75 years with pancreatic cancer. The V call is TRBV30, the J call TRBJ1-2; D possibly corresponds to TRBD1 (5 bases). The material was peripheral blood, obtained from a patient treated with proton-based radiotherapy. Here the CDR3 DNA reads TGTGCCTGGAACTCCCTAGGGGACGATTTCTATGGCTACACCTTC. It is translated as CAWNSLGDDFYGYTF.